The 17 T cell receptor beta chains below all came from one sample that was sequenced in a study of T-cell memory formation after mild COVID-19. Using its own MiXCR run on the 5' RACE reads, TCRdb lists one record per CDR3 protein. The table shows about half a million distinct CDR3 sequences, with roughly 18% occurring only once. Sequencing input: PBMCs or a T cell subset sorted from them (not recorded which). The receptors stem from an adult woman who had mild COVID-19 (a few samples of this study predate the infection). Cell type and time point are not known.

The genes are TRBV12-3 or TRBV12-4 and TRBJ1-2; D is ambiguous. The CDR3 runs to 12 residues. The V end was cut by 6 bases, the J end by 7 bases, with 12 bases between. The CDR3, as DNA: TGTGCCAGCAGCCTACACCGATTTGGCTACACCTTC. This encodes CASSLHRFGYTF.

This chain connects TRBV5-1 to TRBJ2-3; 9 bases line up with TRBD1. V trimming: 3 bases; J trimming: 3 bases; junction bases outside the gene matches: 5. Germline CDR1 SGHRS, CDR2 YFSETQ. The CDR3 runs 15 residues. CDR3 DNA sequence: TGCGCCAGCAGCTCTCCGGACAGGGGAACAGATACGCAGTATTTT. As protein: CASSSPDRGTDTQYF.

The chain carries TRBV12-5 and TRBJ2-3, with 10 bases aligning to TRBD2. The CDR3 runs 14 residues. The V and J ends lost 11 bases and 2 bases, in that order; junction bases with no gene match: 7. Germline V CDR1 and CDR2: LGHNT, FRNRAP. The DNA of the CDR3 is TGTGCTCTTTCTAGCGGGGGATTCACAGATACGCAGTATTTT. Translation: CALSSGGFTDTQYF.

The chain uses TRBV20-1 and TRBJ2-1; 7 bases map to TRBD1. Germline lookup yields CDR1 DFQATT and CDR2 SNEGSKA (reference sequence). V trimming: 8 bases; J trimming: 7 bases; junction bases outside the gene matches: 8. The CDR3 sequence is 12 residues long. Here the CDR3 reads CSTGVPKNEQFF. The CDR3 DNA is TGCAGTACAGGGGTCCCCAAGAATGAGCAGTTCTTC.

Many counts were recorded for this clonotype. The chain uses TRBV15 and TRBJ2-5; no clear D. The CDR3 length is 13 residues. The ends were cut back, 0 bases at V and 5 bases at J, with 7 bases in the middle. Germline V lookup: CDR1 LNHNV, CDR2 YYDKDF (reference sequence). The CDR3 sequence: CATSRDLGETQYF. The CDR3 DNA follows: TGTGCCACCAGCAGAGATTTAGGGGAGACCCAGTACTTC.

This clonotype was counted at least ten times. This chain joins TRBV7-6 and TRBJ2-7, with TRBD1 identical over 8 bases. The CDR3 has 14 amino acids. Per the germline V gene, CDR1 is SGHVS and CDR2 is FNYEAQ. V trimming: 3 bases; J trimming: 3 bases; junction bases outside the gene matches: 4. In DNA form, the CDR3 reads TGTGCCAGCAGCTTCGGAGACAGGGGCTACGAGCAGTACTTC. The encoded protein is CASSFGDRGYEQYF.

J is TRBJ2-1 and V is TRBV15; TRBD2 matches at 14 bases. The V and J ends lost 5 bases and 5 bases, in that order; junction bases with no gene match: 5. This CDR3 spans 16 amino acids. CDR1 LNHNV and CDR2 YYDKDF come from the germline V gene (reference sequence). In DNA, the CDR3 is TGTGCCACCAGCGGGACTAGCGGGAGTCCCCACAATGAGCAGTTCTTC. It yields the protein CATSGTSGSPHNEQFF.

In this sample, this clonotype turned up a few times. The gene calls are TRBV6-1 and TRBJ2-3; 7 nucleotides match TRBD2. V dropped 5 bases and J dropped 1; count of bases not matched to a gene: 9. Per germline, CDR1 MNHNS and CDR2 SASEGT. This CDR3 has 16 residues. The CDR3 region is CASSSLPSGGTDTQYF. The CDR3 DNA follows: TGTGCCAGCAGTTCGCTCCCTAGCGGCGGCACAGATACGCAGTATTTT.

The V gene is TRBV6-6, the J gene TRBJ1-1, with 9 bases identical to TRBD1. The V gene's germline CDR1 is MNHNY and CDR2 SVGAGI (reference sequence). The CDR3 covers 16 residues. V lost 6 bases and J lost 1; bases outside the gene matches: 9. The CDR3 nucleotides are TGTGCCAGCAGCGAATCGGACAGGGGTTGGAACACTGAAGCTTTCTTT. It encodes CASSESDRGWNTEAFF.

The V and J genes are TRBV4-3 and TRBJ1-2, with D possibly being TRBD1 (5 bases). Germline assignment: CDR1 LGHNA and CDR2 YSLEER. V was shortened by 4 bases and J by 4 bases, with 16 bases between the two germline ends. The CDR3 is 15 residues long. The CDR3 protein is CASSPGTLGPYGYTF. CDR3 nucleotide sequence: TGCGCCAGCAGCCCTGGGACCCTCGGGCCCTATGGCTACACCTTC.

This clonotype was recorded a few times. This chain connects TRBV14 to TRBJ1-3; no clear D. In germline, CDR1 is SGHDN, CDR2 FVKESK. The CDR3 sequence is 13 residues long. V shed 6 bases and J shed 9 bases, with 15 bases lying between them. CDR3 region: CASSLTFLATIYF. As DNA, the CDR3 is TGTGCCAGCAGTCTCACTTTCCTGGCCACCATATATTTT.

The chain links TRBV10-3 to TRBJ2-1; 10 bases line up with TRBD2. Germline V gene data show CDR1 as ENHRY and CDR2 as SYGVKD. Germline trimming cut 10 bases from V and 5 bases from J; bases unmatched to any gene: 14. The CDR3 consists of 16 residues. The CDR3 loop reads CATQTDTSGNDNEQFF. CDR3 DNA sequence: TGTGCCACCCAAACGGACACTAGCGGGAATGACAATGAGCAGTTCTTC.

The CDR3 here is CASGYSGANVLTF. The CDR3 DNA follows: TGTGCCAGCGGCTACTCTGGGGCCAACGTCCTGACTTTC. The chain carries TRBV9 and TRBJ2-6; D is unresolved. Germline loops: CDR1 SGDLS, CDR2 YYNGEE. CDR3 length equals 13 residues. V lost 7 bases to trimming and J lost 0 bases, with 5 bases between them.

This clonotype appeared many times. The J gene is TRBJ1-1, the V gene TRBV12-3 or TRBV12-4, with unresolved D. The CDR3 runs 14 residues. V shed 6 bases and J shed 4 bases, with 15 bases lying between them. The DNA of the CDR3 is TGTGCCAGCAGCCCCGTACTAGGATTCACTGAAGCTTTCTTT. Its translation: CASSPVLGFTEAFF.

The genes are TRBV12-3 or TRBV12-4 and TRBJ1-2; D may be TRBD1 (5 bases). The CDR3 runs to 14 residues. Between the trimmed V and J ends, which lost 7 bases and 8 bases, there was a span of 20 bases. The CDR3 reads CASNLNGAGSGYTF. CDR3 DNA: TGTGCCAGCAACCTGAACGGCGCAGGGTCGGGCTACACCTTC.

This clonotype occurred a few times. The DNA of the CDR3 is TGTGCCAGCAGCTTAGAGGCGCTAGCGGGCCTCTACAATGAGCAGTTCTTC. Translating gives CASSLEALAGLYNEQFF. This chain uses TRBV7-6 with TRBJ2-1, with 8 bases fitting TRBD2. This CDR3 region has 17 residues. V lost 1 base, J lost 3 bases, and 8 bases stayed unmatched. Germline loops: CDR1 SGHVS, CDR2 FNYEAQ. Drawing the rest from reference TRBV7-6 and TRBJ2-1, the complete variable domain is GAGVSQSPRYKVTKRGQDVALRCDPISGHVSLYWYRQALGQGPEFLTYFNYEAQQDKSGLPNDRFSAERPEGSISTLTIQRTEQRDSAMYRCASSLEALAGLYNEQFFGPGTRLTVL.

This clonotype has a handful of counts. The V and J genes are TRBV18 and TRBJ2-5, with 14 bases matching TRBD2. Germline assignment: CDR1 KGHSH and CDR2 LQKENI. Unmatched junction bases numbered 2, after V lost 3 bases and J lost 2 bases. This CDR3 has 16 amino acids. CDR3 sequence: CASSPGLAGVQETQYF. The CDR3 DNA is TGTGCCAGCTCACCGGGACTAGCGGGAGTACAAGAGACCCAGTACTTC.